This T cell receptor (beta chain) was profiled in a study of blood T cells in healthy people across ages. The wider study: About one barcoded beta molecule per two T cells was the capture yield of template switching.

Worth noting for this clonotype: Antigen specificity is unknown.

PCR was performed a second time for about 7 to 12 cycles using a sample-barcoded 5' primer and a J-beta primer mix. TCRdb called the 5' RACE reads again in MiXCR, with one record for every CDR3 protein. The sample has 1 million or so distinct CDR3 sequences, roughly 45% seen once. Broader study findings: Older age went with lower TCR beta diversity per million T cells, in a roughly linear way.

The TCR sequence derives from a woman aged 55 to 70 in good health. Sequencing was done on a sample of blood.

The CDR3 coding sequence is TGTGCCAGCAGCCCACACACGGTTGCCTCCTACAATGAGCAGTTCTTC. Amino acid sequence: CASSPHTVASYNEQFF. This rearrangement joins TRBV9 to TRBJ2-1; D unclear. The CDR3 is 16 amino acids. Germline assignment: CDR1 SGDLS and CDR2 YYNGEE. V lost 4 bases to trimming and J lost 0 bases, with 14 bases between them.